Presented here are 10 T cell receptor beta chains from one specimen sequenced in a study of human T cells and chemical hapten exposure. Stated time point: pre-sensitization, week 0. Stated treatment: therapeutic diphenylcyclopropenone sensitization with weekly scalp DPC. TCRdb ran MiXCR on the RACE reads and lists one entry per CDR3 protein. Of about 380,000 distinct CDR3 sequences detected, 5.1% appear once; the ten largest clones hold just over 2.5%. The specimen was whole blood, collected in connection with sensitization to the hapten diphenylcyclopropenone (DPC). The receptor set was obtained from a woman between 45 and 65 years old with alopecia areata. Some clones in this sample may be carry-over from other donors' samples.

Ten or more counts support this clonotype. The chain combines TRBV14 with TRBJ2-5, with 8 bases lining up with TRBD2. In germline, CDR1 is SGHDN, CDR2 FVKESK. Losses at the gene ends were 1 base for V and 2 bases for J; bases not matched to a gene: 9. This CDR3 is 17 amino acids long. Written as DNA, the CDR3 is TGTGCCAGCAGCCAAGTAAAGACTAGCGACCGTCAAGAGACCCAGTACTTC. This translates into CASSQVKTSDRQETQYF.

There are many counts of this clonotype. The genes are TRBV28 and TRBJ2-7; 14 bases line up with TRBD2. Germline V gives CDR1 MDHEN, CDR2 SYDVKM. The CDR3 runs 16 residues. The V segment lost 7 bases and the J segment 9 bases; nucleotides outside the gene matches: 14. As DNA, the CDR3 is TGTGCCAGCACCACGCCTGAGACTAGCGGGAGGGAAGGGCAGTACTTC. It translates to CASTTPETSGREGQYF.

This clonotype was seen ten or more times. This chain links TRBV6-5 with TRBJ2-2, with TRBD2 matching over 7 bases. J gave up 5 bases and V 2 bases, and 11 bases lay outside the gene matches. Germline CDR1 and CDR2: MNHEY and SVGAGI. This CDR3 is 17 amino acids long. The CDR3 reads CASSYPPGGRWTGELFF. In nucleotides, the CDR3 is TGTGCCAGCAGTTACCCTCCGGGGGGTCGTTGGACCGGGGAGCTGTTTTTT.

This clonotype was detected many times. CDR3 DNA: TGTGCCAGCAGTTCCCCCTTTGGTAGAAGCTCCTACGAGCAGTACTTC. It translates to CASSSPFGRSSYEQYF. The V and J genes are TRBV28 and TRBJ2-7, with unresolved D. Looked up from germline, CDR1 is MDHEN and CDR2 is SYDVKM. The CDR3 consists of 16 residues. V was clipped by 4 bases and J by 0 bases, with 16 bases between them.

The rearrangement joins TRBV24-1 to TRBJ1-5; D ambiguous. Trimming pared 3 bases from V and 4 bases from J, leaving 9 bases between. Germline V lookup: CDR1 KGHDR, CDR2 SFDVKD. The CDR3 covers 14 residues. CDR3 sequence reads: CATSDRHQNQPQHF. The CDR3 DNA reads as TGTGCCACCAGTGATAGACATCAAAATCAGCCCCAGCATTTT.

The rearrangement links TRBV7-9 to TRBJ1-5; 7 bases agree with TRBD1. The trim removed 4 bases at V and 7 bases at J, leaving 7 bases unmatched. CDR1 is SEHNR and CDR2 is FQNEAQ in the germline V gene (reference sequence). The CDR3 totals 14 residues. The CDR3 loop is CASSSTGEKQPQHF. In nucleotides, the CDR3 is TGTGCCAGCAGCTCTACAGGGGAGAAGCAGCCCCAGCATTTT.

This clonotype was observed at least ten times. The V call is TRBV15, the J call TRBJ2-1; maybe TRBD1 (6 bases). This CDR3 spans 13 amino acids. The germline gives CDR1 LNHNV, CDR2 YYDKDF (reference sequence). The V and J ends lost 4 bases and 7 bases respectively, with 11 bases between them. Here the CDR3 reads CATSNTGRNEQFF. CDR3 sequence (DNA): TGTGCCACCAGCAATACAGGGCGGAATGAGCAGTTCTTC.

As to this clonotype: This may be a read error, as it is one base from a much larger clone. The chain uses TRBV6-2 or TRBV6-3 and TRBJ2-1, with TRBD2 identical over 9 bases. The CDR3 has 14 amino acids. Germline-derived CDR1 and CDR2 are MNHEY and SVGEGT. DNA of the CDR3: TGTGCCAGCAGTCTAGCGGGAATCTACAATCAGCAGTTCTTC. Protein product: CASSLAGIYNQQFF.

The table lists this clonotype with many counts. The CDR3 reads CASRVGDPNNEQFF. In DNA form, the CDR3 reads TGCGCCAGCAGGGTAGGAGACCCCAACAATGAGCAGTTCTTC. The chain uses TRBV5-1 and TRBJ2-1, with no clear D. There are 14 residues in the CDR3. Trimming took off 5 bases at V and 5 bases at J, with 14 bases between the two ends. Germline CDR1 SGHRS, CDR2 YFSETQ.

This clonotype was detected ten times or more. The V and J genes are TRBV29-1 and TRBJ2-7; perhaps TRBD1 as D (5 bases). The CDR3 is 11 residues long. V lost 6 bases, J lost 7 bases, and 13 bases lay in between. The V gene's germline CDR1 is SQVTM and CDR2 ANQGSEA. This chain's CDR3 is CSVGQLGEQYF. CDR3 DNA sequence: TGCAGCGTAGGACAATTAGGGGAGCAGTACTTC.